This T cell receptor beta chain was recovered during a study of immune heterogeneity within non-small cell lung tumors. Study-level results: While identical dominant CDR3 beta clonotypes recurred across tumor sites within a patient, high-frequency clones unique to individual sites also appeared.

Notes on this clonotype: Its antigen is not identified.

Amplification of TCR beta CDR3 was performed by multiplex PCR with 32 V and 13 J primers. TCRdb fed the multiplex PCR reads into MiXCR, producing one record per CDR3 protein. The data show under 5,500 distinct CDR3 sequences, 20% to 25% seen once. Bulk tumor genomic DNA (about 600 ng per sample) served as template. While surgery was under way, several biopsies spaced far apart were taken per primary tumor. Newly diagnosed with untreated non-small cell lung cancer, the patients underwent curative surgery. The CDR3 runs to 14 residues. Germline CDR1 SQVTM, CDR2 ANQGSEA. The junction had 5 bases not matched to a gene; V was cut back by 4 bases and J by 0 bases.

V usage is TRBV29-1 and J usage is TRBJ1-2, with TRBD1 matching over 7 bases. The sequence came from a man between 65 and 79 years old with non-small cell lung cancer. The specimen was lung tumor tissue. CDR3 DNA: TGCAGCGTTGGGGTGACAGGGTCTAACTATGGCTACACCTTC. Translation gives CSVGVTGSNYGYTF.